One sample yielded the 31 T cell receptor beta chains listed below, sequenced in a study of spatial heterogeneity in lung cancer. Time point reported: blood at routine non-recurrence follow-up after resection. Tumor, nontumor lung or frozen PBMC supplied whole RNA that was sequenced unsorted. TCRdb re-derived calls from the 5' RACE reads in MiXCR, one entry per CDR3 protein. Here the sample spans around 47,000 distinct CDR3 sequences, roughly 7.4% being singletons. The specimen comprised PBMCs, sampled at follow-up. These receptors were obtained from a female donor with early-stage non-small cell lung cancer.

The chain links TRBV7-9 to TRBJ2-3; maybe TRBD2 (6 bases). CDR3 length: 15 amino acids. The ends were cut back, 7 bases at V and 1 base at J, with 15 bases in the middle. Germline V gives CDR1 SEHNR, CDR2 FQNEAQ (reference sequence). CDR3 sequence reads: CASTLGSGRTDTQYF. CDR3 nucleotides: TGTGCCAGCACCCTGGGTAGCGGACGCACAGATACGCAGTATTTT.

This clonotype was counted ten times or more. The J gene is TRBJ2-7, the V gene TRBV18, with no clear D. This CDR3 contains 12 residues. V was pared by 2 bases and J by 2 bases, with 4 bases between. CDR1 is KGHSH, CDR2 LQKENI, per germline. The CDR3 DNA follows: TGTGCCAGCTCACCAGAGCCCTACGAGCAGTACTTC. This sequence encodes CASSPEPYEQYF.

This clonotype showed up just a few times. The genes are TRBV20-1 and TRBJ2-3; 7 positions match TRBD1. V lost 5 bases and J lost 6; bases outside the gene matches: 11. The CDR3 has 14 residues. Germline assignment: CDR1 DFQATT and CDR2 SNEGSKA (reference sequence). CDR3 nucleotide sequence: TGCAGTGCTCAACAGGGGCCACCCGAGGATACGCAGTATTTT. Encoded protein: CSAQQGPPEDTQYF.

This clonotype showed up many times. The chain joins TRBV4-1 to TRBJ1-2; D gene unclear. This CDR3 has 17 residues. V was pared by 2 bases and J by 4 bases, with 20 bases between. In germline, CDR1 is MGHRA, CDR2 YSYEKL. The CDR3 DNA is TGCGCCAGCAGCCAACGGGGTACAGTGATACAGAGCTATGGCTACACCTTC. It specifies CASSQRGTVIQSYGYTF.

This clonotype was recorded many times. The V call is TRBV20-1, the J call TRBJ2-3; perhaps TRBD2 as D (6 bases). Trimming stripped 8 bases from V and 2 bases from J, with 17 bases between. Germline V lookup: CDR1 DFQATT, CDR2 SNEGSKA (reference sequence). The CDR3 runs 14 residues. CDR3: CSPLTSTNTDTQYF. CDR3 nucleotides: TGCAGTCCCTTGACTAGTACGAACACAGATACGCAGTATTTT.

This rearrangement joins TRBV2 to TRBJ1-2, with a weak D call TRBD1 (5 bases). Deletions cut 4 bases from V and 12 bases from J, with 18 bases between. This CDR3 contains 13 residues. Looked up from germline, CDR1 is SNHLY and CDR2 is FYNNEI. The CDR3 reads CASSVFGTERNTF. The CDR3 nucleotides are TGTGCCAGCAGTGTTTTTGGGACGGAACGTAACACCTTC. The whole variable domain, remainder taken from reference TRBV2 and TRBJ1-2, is EPEVTQTPSHQVTQMGQEVILRCVPISNHLYFYWYRQILGQKVEFLVSFYNNEISEKSEIFDDQFSVERPDGSNFTLKIRSTKLEDSAMYFCASSVFGTERNTFGSGTRLTVV.

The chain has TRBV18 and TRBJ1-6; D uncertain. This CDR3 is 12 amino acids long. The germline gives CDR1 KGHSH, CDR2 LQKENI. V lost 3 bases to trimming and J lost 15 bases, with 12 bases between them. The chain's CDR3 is CASSPAGRVLHF. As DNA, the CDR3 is TGTGCCAGCTCACCCGCTGGGAGGGTCCTCCACTTT.

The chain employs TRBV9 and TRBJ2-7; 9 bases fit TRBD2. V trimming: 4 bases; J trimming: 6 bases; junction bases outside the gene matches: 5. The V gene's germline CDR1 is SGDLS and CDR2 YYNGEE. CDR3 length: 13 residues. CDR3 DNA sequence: TGTGCCAGCAGCTTTAGCGGGGGAGGCGAGCAGTACTTC. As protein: CASSFSGGGEQYF. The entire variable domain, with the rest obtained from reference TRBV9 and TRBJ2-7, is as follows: DSGVTQTPKHLITATGQRVTLRCSPRSGDLSVYWYQQSLDQGLQFLIQYYNGEERAKGNILERFSAQQFPDLHSELNLSSLELGDSALYFCASSFSGGGEQYFGPGTRLTVT.

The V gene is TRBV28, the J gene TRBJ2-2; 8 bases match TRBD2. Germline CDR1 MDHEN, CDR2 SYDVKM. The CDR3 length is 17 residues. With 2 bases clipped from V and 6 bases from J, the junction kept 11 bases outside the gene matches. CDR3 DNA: TGTGCCAGCAGTTTAACCCCGGGGGGGCCCGCGCCCGGGGAGCTGTTTTTT. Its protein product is CASSLTPGGPAPGELFF.

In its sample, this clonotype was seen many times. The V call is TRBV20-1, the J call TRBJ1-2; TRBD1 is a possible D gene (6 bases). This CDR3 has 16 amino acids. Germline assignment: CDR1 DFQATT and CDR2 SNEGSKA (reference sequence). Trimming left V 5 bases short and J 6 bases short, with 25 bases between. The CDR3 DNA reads TGCAGTGCTGCGAGGGGGGGCGCGCCCGTAGGAGATGGCTACACCTTC. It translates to CSAARGGAPVGDGYTF.

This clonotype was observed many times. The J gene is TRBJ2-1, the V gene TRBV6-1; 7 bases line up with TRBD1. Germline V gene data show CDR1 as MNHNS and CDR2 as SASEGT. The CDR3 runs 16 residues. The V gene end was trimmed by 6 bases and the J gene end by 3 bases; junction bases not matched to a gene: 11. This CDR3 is CASRPRQGRDYNEQFF. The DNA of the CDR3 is TGTGCCAGCAGACCTCGACAGGGTCGGGACTACAATGAGCAGTTCTTC.

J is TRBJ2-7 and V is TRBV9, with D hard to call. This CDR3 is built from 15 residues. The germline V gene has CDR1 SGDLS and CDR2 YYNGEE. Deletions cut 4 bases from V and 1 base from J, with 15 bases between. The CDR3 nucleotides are TGTGCCAGCAGCCCGAGACGGACGGTTTCCTACGAGCAGTACTTC. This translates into CASSPRRTVSYEQYF.

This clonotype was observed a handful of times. The CDR3 DNA follows: TGCGCCAGCAGTCCGGGGGTCCCCGTCTCCTACGAGCAGTACTTC. Amino acid sequence: CASSPGVPVSYEQYF. The genes are TRBV5-1 and TRBJ2-7; possible D gene TRBD2, 6 bases. This CDR3 spans 15 amino acids. V shed 5 bases and J shed 0 bases, with 15 bases lying between them. Germline values: CDR1 SGHRS, CDR2 YFSETQ.

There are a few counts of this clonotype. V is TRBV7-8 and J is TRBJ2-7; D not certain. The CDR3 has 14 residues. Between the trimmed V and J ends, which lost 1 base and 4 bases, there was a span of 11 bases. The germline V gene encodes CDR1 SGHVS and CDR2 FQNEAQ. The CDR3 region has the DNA TGTGCCAGCAGCTTAGTCTCTCCCGGTTACGAGCAGTACTTC. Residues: CASSLVSPGYEQYF.

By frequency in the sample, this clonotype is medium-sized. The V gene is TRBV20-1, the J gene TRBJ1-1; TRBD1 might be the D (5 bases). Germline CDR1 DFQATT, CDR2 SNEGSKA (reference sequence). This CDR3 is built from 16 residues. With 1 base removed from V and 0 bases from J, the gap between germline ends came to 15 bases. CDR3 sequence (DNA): TGCAGTGCTAGAGTACGAGGGGAGGGGATGAACACTGAAGCTTTCTTT. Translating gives CSARVRGEGMNTEAFF.

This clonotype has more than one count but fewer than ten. The CDR3 nucleotides read TGCAGTGCTAGCACAAGAGGGTTAAGGGGCAGTAACTATGGCTACACCTTC. This encodes CSASTRGLRGSNYGYTF. V usage is TRBV20-1 and J usage is TRBJ1-2; perhaps TRBD1 as D (5 bases). Germline CDR1 and CDR2: DFQATT and SNEGSKA (reference sequence). The germline V and J ends were trimmed by 3 bases and 1 base, with 21 bases remaining between them. There are 17 residues in the CDR3.

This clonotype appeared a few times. CDR3 residues: CATSDVREETQYF. DNA of the CDR3: TGTGCCACCAGTGATGTGAGGGAAGAGACCCAGTACTTC. V usage is TRBV24-1 and J usage is TRBJ2-5, with D perhaps TRBD2 (5 bases). This CDR3 is built from 13 residues. Germline assignment: CDR1 KGHDR and CDR2 SFDVKD. With 3 bases removed from V and 3 bases from J, the gap between germline ends came to 7 bases.

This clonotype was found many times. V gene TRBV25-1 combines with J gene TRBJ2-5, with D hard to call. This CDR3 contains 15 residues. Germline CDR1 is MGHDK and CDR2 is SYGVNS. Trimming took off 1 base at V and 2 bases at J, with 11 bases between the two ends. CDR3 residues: CASSESQEPQETQYF. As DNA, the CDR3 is TGTGCCAGCAGTGAATCCCAGGAGCCGCAAGAGACCCAGTACTTC.

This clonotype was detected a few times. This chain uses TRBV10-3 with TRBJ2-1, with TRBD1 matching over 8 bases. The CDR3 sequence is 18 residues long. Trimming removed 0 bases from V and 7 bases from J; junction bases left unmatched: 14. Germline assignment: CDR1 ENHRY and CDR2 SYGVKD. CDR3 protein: CAISESILATGAANEQFF. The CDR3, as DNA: TGTGCCATCAGTGAGTCGATTTTAGCGACAGGGGCAGCAAATGAGCAGTTCTTC.

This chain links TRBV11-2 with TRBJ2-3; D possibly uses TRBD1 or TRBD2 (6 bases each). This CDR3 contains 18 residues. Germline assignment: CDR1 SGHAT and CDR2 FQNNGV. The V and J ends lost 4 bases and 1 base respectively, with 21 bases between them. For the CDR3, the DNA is TGTGCCAGCAGCTCCCCCGGGTTCTCGGGGGCCCGCACAGATACGCAGTATTTT. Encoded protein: CASSSPGFSGARTDTQYF.

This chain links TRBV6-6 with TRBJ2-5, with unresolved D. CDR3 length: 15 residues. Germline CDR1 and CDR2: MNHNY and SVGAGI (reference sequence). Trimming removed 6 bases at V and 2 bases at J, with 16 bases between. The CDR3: CASSRPGSLQETQYF. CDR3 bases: TGTGCCAGCAGCCGTCCGGGTTCCCTTCAAGAGACCCAGTACTTC.

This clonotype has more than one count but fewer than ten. The CDR3 DNA follows: TGCAGCGCCGCGGGTGGGCCCTACGAGCAGTACTTC. Translation: CSAAGGPYEQYF. The rearrangement joins TRBV29-1 to TRBJ2-7, with D perhaps TRBD2 (5 bases). This CDR3 is 12 amino acids long. Germline V lookup: CDR1 SQVTM, CDR2 ANQGSEA. V lost 7 bases and J lost 2, with 12 bases in between.

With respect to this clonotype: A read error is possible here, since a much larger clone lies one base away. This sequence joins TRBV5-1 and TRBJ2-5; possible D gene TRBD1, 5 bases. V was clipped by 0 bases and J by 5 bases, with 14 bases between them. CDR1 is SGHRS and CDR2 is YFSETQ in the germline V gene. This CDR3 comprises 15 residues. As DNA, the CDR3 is TGCGCCAGCAGCTTGGTTGGACAAAGGCTGGAGACCCAGTACTTC. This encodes CASSLVGQRLETQYF.

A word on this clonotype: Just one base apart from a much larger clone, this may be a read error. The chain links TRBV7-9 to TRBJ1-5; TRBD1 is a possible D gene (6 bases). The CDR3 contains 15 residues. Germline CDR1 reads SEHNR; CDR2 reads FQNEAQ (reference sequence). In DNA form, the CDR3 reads TGTGCCAGCAGCCCCTACGGGGGGGCGGATCAGCCCCAGCTTTTT. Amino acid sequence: CASSPYGGADQPQLF.

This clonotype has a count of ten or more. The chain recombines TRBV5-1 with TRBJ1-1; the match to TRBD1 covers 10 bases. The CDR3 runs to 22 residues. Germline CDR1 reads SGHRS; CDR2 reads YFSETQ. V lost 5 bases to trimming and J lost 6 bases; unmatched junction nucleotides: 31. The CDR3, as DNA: TGCGCCAGCAGACCGTCCCTCTTGGAGCCTAACCGGGACAGGGGCCGTTCCGCTGAAGCTTTCTTT. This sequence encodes CASRPSLLEPNRDRGRSAEAFF.

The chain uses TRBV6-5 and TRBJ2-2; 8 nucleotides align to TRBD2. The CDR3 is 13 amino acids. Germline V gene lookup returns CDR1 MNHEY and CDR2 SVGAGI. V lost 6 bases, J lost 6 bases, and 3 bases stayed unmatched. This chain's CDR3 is CASRIGGAGELFF. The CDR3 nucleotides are TGTGCCAGCAGAATCGGGGGGGCCGGGGAGCTGTTTTTT.

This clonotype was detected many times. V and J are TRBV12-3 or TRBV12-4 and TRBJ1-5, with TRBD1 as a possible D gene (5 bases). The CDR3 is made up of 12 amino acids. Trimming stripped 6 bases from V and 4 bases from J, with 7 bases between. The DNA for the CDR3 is TGTGCCAGCAGACAGGTTAATCAGCCCCAGCATTTT. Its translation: CASRQVNQPQHF.

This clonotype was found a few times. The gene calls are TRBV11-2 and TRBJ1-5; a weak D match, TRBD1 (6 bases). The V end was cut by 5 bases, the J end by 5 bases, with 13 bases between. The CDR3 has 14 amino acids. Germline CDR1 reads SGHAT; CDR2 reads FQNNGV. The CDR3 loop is CASSLTGSYQPQHF. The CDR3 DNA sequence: TGTGCCAGCAGCCTGACAGGTTCCTATCAGCCCCAGCATTTT.

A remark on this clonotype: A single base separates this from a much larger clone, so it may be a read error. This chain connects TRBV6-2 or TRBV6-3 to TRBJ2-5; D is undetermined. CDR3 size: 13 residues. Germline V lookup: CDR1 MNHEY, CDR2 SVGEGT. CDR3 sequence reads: CAGSHRYQETQYF. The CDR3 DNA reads TGTGCCGGCAGTCACCGGTACCAAGAGACCCAGTACTTC.

CDR3 sequence (DNA): TGTGCCAGCAGTGAAGCAGGGGCTACCGACAATGAGCAGTTCTTC. Its translation is CASSEAGATDNEQFF. The J gene is TRBJ2-1, the V gene TRBV6-1; tentative D call: TRBD1 (5 bases). Germline lookup yields CDR1 MNHNS and CDR2 SASEGT. Trimming took off 0 bases at V and 5 bases at J, with 11 bases between the two ends. The CDR3 spans 15 residues.

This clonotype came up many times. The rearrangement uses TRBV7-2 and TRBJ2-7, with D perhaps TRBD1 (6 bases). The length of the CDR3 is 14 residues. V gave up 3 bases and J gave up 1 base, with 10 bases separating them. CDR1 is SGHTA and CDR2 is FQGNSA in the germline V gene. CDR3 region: CASSFDRYSYEQYF. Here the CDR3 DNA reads TGTGCCAGCAGCTTTGACAGGTATTCCTACGAGCAGTACTTC.